Reported below is one T cell receptor (beta chain). Enrolment of Seattle patients took place during active infection, and they were followed longitudinally. The assay was immunoSEQ multiplex PCR, and TCRdb's table has in-frame clones only and misses some. The repertoire holds tens of thousands of clones, with 77% as singletons. V gave up 0 bases and J gave up 3 bases, with 8 bases separating them. This CDR3 has 15 residues. Germline values: CDR1 LNHDA, CDR2 SQIVND (reference sequence). The data were obtained in a study of blood T cell repertoires in COVID-19. Study details: Sample material is recorded as cDNA or gDNA derived from T cells, B-cell-depleted T cells, or PBMCs.

Sequencing input: peripheral blood. The chain employs TRBV19 and TRBJ2-2, with D possibly TRBD1 on 5 matching bases. This sequence originates from a man in his 70s with COVID-19, enrolled during active disease. The CDR3 loop is CASSIDRAHTGELFF. CDR3 coding DNA: TGTGCCAGTAGTATAGACAGGGCCCACACCGGGGAGCTGTTTTTT.